Here is one T cell receptor beta chain with its context. The data are from a study of technical replicates of blood from several donors. Data came from immunoSEQ multiplex PCR; TCRdb stores just in-frame clones and leaves some out. The sample records under 85,000 clones, 90% to 95% being singletons. The specimen sequenced was T cells isolated from PBMCs. The clonotype was recovered from a human donor in good health.

CDR3 nucleotide sequence: TGTGCCAGCAGCCTGGGACGGGAGGGCTACACCTTC. This gives the protein CASSLGREGYTF. The chain employs TRBV7-9 and TRBJ1-2; D is perhaps TRBD1 (5 bases). The germline V gene has CDR1 SEHNR and CDR2 FQNEAQ (reference sequence). This CDR3 spans 12 amino acids. V shed 5 bases and J shed 8 bases, with 12 bases lying between them.